This T cell receptor beta chain was identified during a study of response to subunit inactivated influenza vaccine. General study results and limits: New T cells are recruited in small numbers by each seasonal influenza vaccination, according to the authors' suggestion.

Concerning this clonotype itself: Its antigen is not known.

One entry per CDR3 protein results from TCRdb running MiXCR on the RT-PCR reads. The data contain about 800,000 distinct CDR3 sequences, 21% of them singletons. Trimming stripped 6 bases from V and 11 bases from J, with 11 bases between. The CDR3 runs to 11 residues. The receptor's source is a man aged 45-65 years who received an inactivated influenza vaccine. This sequence joins TRBV12-3 or TRBV12-4 and TRBJ1-3; D gene uncertain. The sample here was PBMCs from blood, taken 5 days after vaccination. CDR3 sequence: CASSSNSAIYF. As DNA, the CDR3 is TGTGCCAGCAGCTCGAATTCAGCCATATATTTT.